This is a list of T cell receptor beta chains from one sample in a study of CD8 T cells in ankylosing spondylitis. TCRdb recomputed calls from the 5' RACE reads with MiXCR, one row per CDR3 protein. The table has about 540,000 distinct CDR3 sequences, roughly 13% seen once; the top ten hold 6.8%. What was sequenced was blood, either unsorted or a sorted T cell fraction (not recorded which). Receptors originate from a male donor with ankylosing spondylitis. CDR3s include the opening cysteine and the closing phenylalanine or tryptophan. The D gene is left open where the match is weak. Not all rows give a size; the values are once, few, many and, for expanded clones, a class.

- | - | TRBJ1-5 | TRBV7-2 | CASSGDGNQPQHF | TGTGCCAGCAGCGGAGACGGCAATCAGCCCCAGCATTTT
TRBD1 | many | TRBJ2-1 | TRBV12-3/TRBV12-4 | CASSLGTGRRQNEQFF | TGTGCCAGCAGCCTAGGGACAGGGAGGAGACAAAATGAGCAGTTCTTC
- | many | TRBJ1-1 | TRBV25-1 | CASKAGDTEAFF | TGTGCCAGCAAGGCAGGCGACACTGAAGCTTTCTTT
TRBD1 | many | TRBJ2-3 | TRBV29-1 | CSVEGQGATDTQYF | TGCAGCGTTGAGGGACAGGGGGCAACAGATACGCAGTATTTT
TRBD2 | many | TRBJ2-5 | TRBV10-3 | CATDPGLAGVETQYF | TGTGCCACCGACCCGGGACTAGCGGGAGTAGAGACCCAGTACTTC
- | few | TRBJ2-7 | TRBV27 | CASRPLGQSYEQYF | TGTGCCAGCAGACCTTTGGGACAATCCTACGAGCAGTACTTC
TRBD2 | few | TRBJ2-5 | TRBV20-1 | CRMVAGVTRTQYF | TGCAGGATGGTAGCGGGAGTGACGAGAACCCAGTACTTC
TRBD1 | - | TRBJ2-1 | TRBV2 | CASSPKGQGGHNEQFF | TGTGCCAGCAGCCCCAAGGGACAGGGGGGACACAATGAGCAGTTCTTC
TRBD1 | few | TRBJ2-3 | TRBV20-1 | CSAGGRGHGTDTQYF | TGCAGTGCTGGGGGCAGGGGGCACGGCACAGATACGCAGTATTTT
- | - | TRBJ2-3 | TRBV4-2 | CASSQEWGIADTQYF | TGTGCCAGCAGCCAAGAGTGGGGGATCGCAGATACGCAGTATTTT
- | few | TRBJ2-1 | TRBV5-1 | CASSSPEGGYNEQFF | TGCGCCAGCAGCTCCCCCGAGGGGGGCTACAATGAGCAGTTCTTC
- | - | TRBJ2-2 | TRBV5-8 | CAISRRFTGELFF | TGTGCCATCAGCCGGAGATTCACCGGGGAGCTGTTTTTT
TRBD2 | - | TRBJ2-3 | TRBV7-2 | CASITQAGAVDVDTQYF | TGTGCCAGCATCACTCAGGCGGGAGCGGTCGATGTAGATACGCAGTATTTT
- | many | TRBJ1-3 | TRBV5-1 | CASSRQVRTSGNTIYF | TGCGCCAGCAGCAGGCAGGTGCGGACCTCTGGAAACACCATATATTTT
- | few | TRBJ2-1 | TRBV20-1 | CSARVTYEQFF | TGCAGTGCTAGAGTAACGTATGAGCAGTTCTTC
TRBD2 | many | TRBJ2-4 | TRBV5-6 | CASSLARKGLARDIQYF | TGTGCCAGCAGCTTGGCCAGGAAGGGACTAGCGAGAGACATTCAGTACTTC
- | - | TRBJ2-2 | TRBV24-1 | CATSDLRPGPNTGELFF | TGTGCCACCAGTGATTTGAGACCAGGACCGAACACCGGGGAGCTGTTTTTT
- | many | TRBJ1-3 | TRBV29-1 | CSVEPGGGNTIYF | TGCAGCGTTGAACCCGGAGGTGGAAACACCATATATTTT
TRBD2 | - | TRBJ2-7 | TRBV5-1 | CASSLAKGGNYEQYF | TGCGCCAGCAGCTTGGCCAAGGGAGGGAACTACGAGCAGTACTTC
TRBD2 | few | TRBJ2-1 | TRBV30 | CAWTRGSGSNEQFF | TGTGCCTGGACTAGGGGTAGCGGGAGCAATGAGCAGTTCTTC
- | - | TRBJ1-1 | TRBV7-2 | CASSPVTGVNTEAFF | TGTGCCAGCAGCCCTGTGACAGGCGTGAACACTGAAGCTTTCTTT
TRBD1 | many | TRBJ1-1 | TRBV27 | CASTDRGYTEAFF | TGTGCCAGCACTGACAGGGGTTACACTGAAGCTTTCTTT
- | many | TRBJ2-2 | TRBV12-3/TRBV12-4 | CASRIHTGELFF | TGTGCCAGCAGAATCCATACCGGGGAGCTGTTTTTT
TRBD2 | - | TRBJ2-1 | TRBV7-2 | CASSLVPTSGSSNEQFF | TGTGCCAGCAGCTTAGTTCCGACTAGCGGGAGTAGCAATGAGCAGTTCTTC
- | many | TRBJ1-1 | TRBV12-3/TRBV12-4 | CASRGRDWGTEAFF | TGTGCCAGCAGAGGACGCGACTGGGGGACTGAAGCTTTCTTT
TRBD1 | few | TRBJ1-5 | TRBV12-3/TRBV12-4 | CASTTGTGLGNQPQHF | TGTGCCAGCACTACCGGGACAGGGCTTGGCAATCAGCCCCAGCATTTT
- | once | TRBJ1-4 | TRBV19 | CASSPSTGIQEKLFF | TGTGCCAGTAGTCCCTCGACAGGCATCCAAGAAAAACTGTTTTTT
TRBD1 | few | TRBJ2-7 | TRBV20-1 | CSADDRGAYEQYF | TGCAGTGCAGACGACAGGGGGGCTTACGAGCAGTACTTC
- | few | TRBJ2-1 | TRBV2 | CASRGRSSYNEQFF | TGTGCCAGCAGGGGGAGGAGCTCCTACAATGAGCAGTTCTTC
TRBD1 | many | TRBJ1-2 | TRBV4-1 | CASRQGVSTGYTF | TGCGCCAGCCGCCAGGGGGTTTCAACTGGCTACACCTTC
- | many | TRBJ1-1 | TRBV12-3/TRBV12-4 | CASSQLMNTEAFF | TGTGCCAGCAGTCAACTTATGAACACTGAAGCTTTCTTT
- | - | TRBJ2-3 | TRBV3-1 | CASSQESTDTQYF | TGTGCCAGCAGCCAAGAAAGTACAGATACGCAGTATTTT
TRBD1 | - | TRBJ1-2 | TRBV13 | CASSLEGQAIYGYTF | TGTGCCAGCAGCTTAGAAGGACAGGCTATCTATGGCTACACCTTC
TRBD1 | - | TRBJ1-6 | TRBV20-1 | CSADEQGEAYMDSPLHF | TGCAGTGCTGATGAACAGGGGGAAGCATATATGGATTCACCCCTCCACTTT
- | - | TRBJ1-5 | TRBV12-3/TRBV12-4 | CASSFRLINQPQHF | TGTGCCAGCAGTTTTCGGCTGATAAATCAGCCCCAGCATTTT
- | - | TRBJ2-1 | TRBV14 | CASSRLLGVTYNEQFF | TGTGCCAGCAGCCGACTCCTGGGCGTCACCTACAATGAGCAGTTCTTC
TRBD2 | - | TRBJ2-7 | TRBV3-1 | CASSLGASGTSNF | TGTGCCAGCAGTCTGGGGGCGTCCGGGACTAGTAACTTC
TRBD2 | few | TRBJ2-4 | TRBV9 | CASSPGTNVLIQYF | TGTGCCAGCAGCCCCGGGACTAACGTTCTCATTCAGTACTTC
- | - | TRBJ1-1 | TRBV7-2 | CASSPPRGAFF | TGTGCCAGCAGCCCACCACGGGGTGCTTTCTTT
- | many | TRBJ2-7 | TRBV10-1 | CASSESRIYEQYF | TGCGCCAGCAGTGAGTCGAGAATCTACGAGCAGTACTTC
- | few | TRBJ1-5 | TRBV30 | CAWSVGGTGNQPQHF | TGTGCCTGGAGTGTCGGGGGGACGGGCAATCAGCCCCAGCATTTT
- | - | TRBJ1-4 | TRBV5-1 | CASSLDFEKLFF | TGCGCCAGCAGCTTGGATTTTGAAAAACTGTTTTTT
- | many | TRBJ2-1 | TRBV27 | CASSFFGGDFMNEQFF | TGTGCCAGCAGTTTCTTCGGAGGGGACTTCATGAATGAGCAGTTCTTC
- | few | TRBJ2-5 | TRBV29-1 | CSVETSGEETQYF | TGCAGCGTTGAAACGTCGGGGGAAGAGACCCAGTACTTC
- | few | TRBJ1-2 | TRBV10-1 | CASHRDNYGYTF | TGCGCCAGTCACAGGGATAACTATGGCTACACCTTC
- | few | TRBJ2-1 | TRBV2 | CASFPARGNEQFF | TGTGCCAGCTTTCCTGCCAGGGGCAATGAGCAGTTCTTC